The present T cell receptor beta chain was sequenced within a study of beta chain features in type 1 diabetes (dated by TCRdb to 2017 to 2018). Describing the broader study: Mean age, gender distribution, total cell number and subset yield were not different between patients and healthy donors. A total of just under 110,000,000 sorted cells were examined across all samples, and RNA yield correlated strongly with the number of cells per subset. In the study, recently diagnosed type 1 diabetes patients and matched healthy donors were compared on the TCRB repertoires of their sorted circulating CD4+ T cell subsets. Regulatory and stem cell-like memory subsets were isolated from only 8 patients and 8 healthy donors, whereas naive and central memory subsets came from all 30 or so donors.

This clone was counted a few times. Its recognized antigen is unknown. Base qualities are not recorded, but no much larger clone differs from it by a single base. Additional DNA sequences in this sample encode the identical CDR3. All of the isolated RNA was reverse transcribed with the High Capacity cDNA Reverse Transcription Kit, so expressed TCRB transcripts were sequenced. Deep immunoSEQ sequencing was performed on naive, central memory and regulatory T cell samples, with an average of roughly 3.3 million total reads per sample. Sorted cells were lysed in RLT buffer and RNA was extracted with DNase-treated RNeasy Micro or Mini kits, depending on cell number. Each cell subset was processed on its own to prevent cross-contamination, while patient and healthy donor samples were processed together. The immunoSEQ multiplex PCR was used to amplify TCRB sequences from cDNA, generating 87-bp fragments that spanned the CDR3 region. The amplicons were sequenced using the Illumina HiSeq platform. Turning to the authors' computational methods: PCR bias was computationally corrected using synthetic template baselines, reads within Hamming distance 2 were collapsed, and singletons that could not be merged were discarded. Reads were aligned against IMGT to assign V, D and J genes, CDR3 length and insertions or deletions at six rearrangement sites. Within each subset, clonotype counts were normalized to sorted cell number, after which true diversity and Gini coefficients were computed with the tcR R package. The overlap coefficient, calculated on TCRB nucleotide sequences, was used to measure repertoire sharing. TCRdb stores this immuneACCESS table with in-frame sequences only. Part of the clones is absent; in the studies checked, under half of the shortfall reflects unresolved V genes, and no reason is known for the rest. The V and J calls and clone size come from that table; D and trimming were worked out from the DNA. This sample gives tens of thousands of clones in total; approximately 69% of them show up just once. The ten top clones hold around 4% of the sample.

Study-wide findings and limitations: Sequencing cDNA rather than genomic DNA could over-represent highly expressing activated cells, although activation and CD3 levels did not differ between groups. At VDJ recombination sites, patients with type 1 diabetes made fewer insertions and deleted more nucleotides, a pattern implying thymic rearrangement abnormalities. A moderate but significant shortening of TCRB CDR3 length was observed in type 1 diabetes patients in all four CD4+ subsets. HLA sub-analyses involved small numbers of individuals, so any influence of HLA type on TCRB rearrangement remained unresolved. PCR may preferentially amplify shorter templates, but because patient and control samples were amplified and corrected together, any resulting skew would affect both groups equally. Naive, central memory and regulatory TCRB repertoires appeared to be more similar among patients than among healthy donors.

Each donor gave one peripheral blood draw, approximately 100 mL on average, collected into heparinised tubes. A BD FACSAria II was used to sort naive, central memory, regulatory and stem cell-like memory CD4+ T cells with a panel that included CD45RO, CCR7, CD25, CD127, CD95 and CD27. A purity above 95% was achieved for all sorted populations. PBMCs were separated immediately by Lymphoprep density gradient centrifugation and were stained directly, without being cultured. Samples were stained and sorted in pairs, with one healthy donor and one patient per experiment, so that batch effects were minimized. V lost 2 bases and J lost 2 bases; the stretch between them is 7 bases long. Inclusive of the bounding cysteine and phenylalanine, the CDR3 is 13 residues long. Left in the record is the CDR3 DNA by itself, 39 bases read in frame from the first base. CDR1 SGDLS and CDR2 YYNGEE are derived from the germline V gene.

The sequenced sample was Tregs from blood. Interpreted using the paper, the cell subset or site label stands for: regulatory CD4+ T cells. This TCR was recovered from a man aged 18 to 30 with type 1 diabetes. The chain joins TRBV9 to TRBJ1-2, and the D gene may be TRBD1, 6 bases matching. The encoded CDR3 is CASSVGTNYGYTF. The bases read TGTGCCAGCAGCGTCGGGACAAACTATGGCTACACCTTC.